This T cell receptor (beta chain) was captured by sequencing in a study of post-analysis software for immune sequencing data. On this clonotype: No antigen is known for it.

Trimming cost V 6 bases and J 5 bases; bases outside gene matches: 8. The CDR3 totals 14 residues. From germline, CDR1 is DFQATT and CDR2 SNEGSKA (reference sequence). The study, taken as a whole, reports: Patients with multiple sclerosis recorded significantly lower normalized Chao1 diversity than controls, the study found. Samples made in the same batch grouped tightly together by F measure. Included in a set of roughly five TRBV segments more frequent in patients than controls were TRBV5-6, TRBV5-1 and TRBV20-1.

Libraries were made from TCR beta cDNA, and they carried unique molecular identifiers. About 500,000 cDNA molecules were obtained per 1 to 10 million input T cells. TCRdb analysed the PCR reads with MiXCR anew, one entry per CDR3 protein. In the table there are 650,000 to 900,000 distinct CDR3 sequences, about 43% of which are singletons. The clonotype comes from a girl aged 10 to 17 with multiple sclerosis. V usage is TRBV20-1 and J usage is TRBJ2-5, with TRBD1 identical over 11 bases. The sample consisted of blood. The CDR3 region is CSAQDRGLVETQYF. In DNA, the CDR3 is TGCAGTGCACAGGACAGGGGGCTGGTCGAGACCCAGTACTTC.